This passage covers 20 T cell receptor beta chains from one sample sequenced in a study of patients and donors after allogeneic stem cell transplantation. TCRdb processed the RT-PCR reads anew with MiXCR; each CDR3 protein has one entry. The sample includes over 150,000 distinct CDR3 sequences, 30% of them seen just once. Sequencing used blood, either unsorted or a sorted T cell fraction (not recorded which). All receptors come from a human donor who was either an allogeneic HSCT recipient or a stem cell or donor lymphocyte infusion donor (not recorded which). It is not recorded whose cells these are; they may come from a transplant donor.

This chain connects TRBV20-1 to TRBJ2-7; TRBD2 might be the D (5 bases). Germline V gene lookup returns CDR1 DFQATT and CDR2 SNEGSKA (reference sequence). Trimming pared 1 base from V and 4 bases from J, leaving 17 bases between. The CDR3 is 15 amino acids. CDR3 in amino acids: CSARVPGTEVYEQYF. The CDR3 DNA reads TGCAGTGCTAGAGTGCCGGGTACGGAGGTATACGAGCAGTACTTC.

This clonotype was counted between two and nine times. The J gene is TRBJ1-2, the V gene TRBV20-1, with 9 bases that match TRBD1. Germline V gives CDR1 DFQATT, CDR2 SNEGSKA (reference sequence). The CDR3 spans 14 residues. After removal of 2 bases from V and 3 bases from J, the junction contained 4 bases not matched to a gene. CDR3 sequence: CSARNRGQDYGYTF. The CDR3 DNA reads TGCAGTGCTAGAAACAGGGGGCAGGACTATGGCTACACCTTC.

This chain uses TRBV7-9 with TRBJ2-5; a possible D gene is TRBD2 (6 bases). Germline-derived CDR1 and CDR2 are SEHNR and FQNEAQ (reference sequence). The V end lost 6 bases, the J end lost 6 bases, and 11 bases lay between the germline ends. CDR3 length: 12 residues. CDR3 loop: CASRGEVKTQYF. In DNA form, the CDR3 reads TGTGCCAGCAGGGGGGAGGTCAAGACCCAGTACTTC.

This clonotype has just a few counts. This CDR3 is CASSWPGSGSMETQYF. The CDR3 DNA follows: TGTGCCAGCAGCTGGCCTGGCAGCGGGAGTATGGAGACCCAGTACTTC. The chain employs TRBV7-9 and TRBJ2-5, with 8 bases identical to TRBD2. Germline loops: CDR1 SEHNR, CDR2 FQNEAQ (reference sequence). The J segment lost 5 bases and the V segment lost 4 bases, leaving 12 bases of the junction unmatched. This CDR3 has 16 amino acids.

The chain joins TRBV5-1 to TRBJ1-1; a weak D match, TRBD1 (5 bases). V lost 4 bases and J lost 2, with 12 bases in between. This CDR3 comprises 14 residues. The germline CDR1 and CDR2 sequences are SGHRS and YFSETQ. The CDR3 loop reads CASSPGTINTEAFF. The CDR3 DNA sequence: TGCGCCAGCAGCCCGGGGACGATAAACACTGAAGCTTTCTTT. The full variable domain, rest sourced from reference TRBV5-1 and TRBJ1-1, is KAGVTQTPRYLIKTRGQQVTLSCSPISGHRSVSWYQQTPGQGLQFLFEYFSETQRNKGNFPGRFSGRQFSNSRSEMNVSTLELGDSALYLCASSPGTINTEAFFGQGTRLTVV.

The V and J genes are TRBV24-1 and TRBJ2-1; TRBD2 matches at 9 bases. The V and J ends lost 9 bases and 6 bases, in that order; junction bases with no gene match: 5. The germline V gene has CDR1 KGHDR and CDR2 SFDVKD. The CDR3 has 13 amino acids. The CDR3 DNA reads TGTGCCACCCGCGGGAGGGCCCGCAATGAGCAGTTCTTC. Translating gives CATRGRARNEQFF.

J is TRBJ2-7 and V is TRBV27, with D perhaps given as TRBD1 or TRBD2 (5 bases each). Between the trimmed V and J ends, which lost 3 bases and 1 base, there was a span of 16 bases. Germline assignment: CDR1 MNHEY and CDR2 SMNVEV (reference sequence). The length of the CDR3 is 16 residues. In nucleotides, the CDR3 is TGTGCCAGCAGTTTGGGAAGGGACGGAAGGTCCTACGAGCAGTACTTC. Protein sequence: CASSLGRDGRSYEQYF.

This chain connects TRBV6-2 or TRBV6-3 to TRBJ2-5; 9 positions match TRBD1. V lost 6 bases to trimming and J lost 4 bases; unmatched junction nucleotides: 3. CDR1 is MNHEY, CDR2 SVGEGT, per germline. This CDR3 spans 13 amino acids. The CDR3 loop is CASRPTGGETQYF. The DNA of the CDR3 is TGTGCCAGCAGGCCGACAGGGGGAGAGACCCAGTACTTC.

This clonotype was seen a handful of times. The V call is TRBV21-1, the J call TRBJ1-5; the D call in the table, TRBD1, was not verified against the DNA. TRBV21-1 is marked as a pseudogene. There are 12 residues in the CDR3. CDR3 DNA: TGTGCCCGCCCGGATAGCAATCAGCCCCAGCATTTT. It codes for CARPDSNQPQHF.

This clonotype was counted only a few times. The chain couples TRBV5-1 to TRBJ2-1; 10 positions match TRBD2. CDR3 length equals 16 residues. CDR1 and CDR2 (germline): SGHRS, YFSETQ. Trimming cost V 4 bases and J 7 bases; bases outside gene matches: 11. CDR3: CASSPDGGSGRNEQFF. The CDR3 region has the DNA TGCGCCAGCAGCCCCGATGGTGGTAGCGGGAGGAATGAGCAGTTCTTC.

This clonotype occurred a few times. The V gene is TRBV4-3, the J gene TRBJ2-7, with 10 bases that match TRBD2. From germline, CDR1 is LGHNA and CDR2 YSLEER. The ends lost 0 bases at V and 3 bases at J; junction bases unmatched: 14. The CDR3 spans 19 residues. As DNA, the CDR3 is TGCGCCAGCAGCCAAGACCCCCGAGCCGCTAGCGGGAGACTCTACGAGCAGTACTTC. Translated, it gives CASSQDPRAASGRLYEQYF.

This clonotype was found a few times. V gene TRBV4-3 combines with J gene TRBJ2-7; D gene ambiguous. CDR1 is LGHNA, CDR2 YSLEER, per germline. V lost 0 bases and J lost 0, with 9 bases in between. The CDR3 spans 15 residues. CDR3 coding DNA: TGCGCCAGCAGCCAAGATTTGAGTTTCTCCTACGAGCAGTACTTC. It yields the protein CASSQDLSFSYEQYF.

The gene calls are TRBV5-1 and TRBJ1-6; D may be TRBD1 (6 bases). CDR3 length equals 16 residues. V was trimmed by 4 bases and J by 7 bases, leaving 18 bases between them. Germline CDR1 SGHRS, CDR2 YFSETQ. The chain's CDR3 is CASSNSRQDLNSPLHF. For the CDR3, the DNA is TGCGCCAGCAGCAATTCCCGACAGGACCTCAATTCACCCCTCCACTTT.

Here the CDR3 DNA reads TGTGCCAGCACCGTCCCCCGTTCTGGAAACACCATATATTTT. Protein sequence: CASTVPRSGNTIYF. The chain links TRBV28 to TRBJ1-3; D remains unclear. The V gene lost 7 bases and the J gene lost 1 base, with 11 bases spanning the gap. The CDR3 is 14 residues long. Per the germline V gene, CDR1 is MDHEN and CDR2 is SYDVKM.

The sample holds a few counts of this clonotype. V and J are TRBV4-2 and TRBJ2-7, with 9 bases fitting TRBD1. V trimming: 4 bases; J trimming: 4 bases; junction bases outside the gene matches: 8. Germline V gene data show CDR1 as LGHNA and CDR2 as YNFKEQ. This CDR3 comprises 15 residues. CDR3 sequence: CASSPQTGGVYEQYF. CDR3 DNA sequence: TGTGCCAGCAGCCCCCAGACAGGGGGTGTGTACGAGCAGTACTTC.

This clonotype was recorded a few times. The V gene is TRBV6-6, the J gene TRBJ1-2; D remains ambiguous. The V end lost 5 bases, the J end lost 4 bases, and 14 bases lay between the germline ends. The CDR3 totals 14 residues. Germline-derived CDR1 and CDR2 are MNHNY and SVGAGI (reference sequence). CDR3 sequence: CASSLGQDLYGYTF. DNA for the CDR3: TGTGCCAGCAGTCTCGGCCAAGACCTCTATGGCTACACCTTC.

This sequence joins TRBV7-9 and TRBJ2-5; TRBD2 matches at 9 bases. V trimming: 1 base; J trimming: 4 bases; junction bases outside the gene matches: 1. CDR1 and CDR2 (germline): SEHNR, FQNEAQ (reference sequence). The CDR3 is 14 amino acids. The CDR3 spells CASSLVTSGETQYF. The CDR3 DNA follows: TGTGCCAGCAGCTTAGTGACTAGCGGAGAGACCCAGTACTTC.

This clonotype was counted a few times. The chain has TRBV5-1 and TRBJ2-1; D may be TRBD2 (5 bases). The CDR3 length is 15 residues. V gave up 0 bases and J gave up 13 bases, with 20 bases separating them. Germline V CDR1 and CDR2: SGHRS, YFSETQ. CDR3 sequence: CASSLDDYLPRLQFF. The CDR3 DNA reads TGCGCCAGCAGCTTGGATGACTACCTGCCAAGGCTACAGTTCTTC.

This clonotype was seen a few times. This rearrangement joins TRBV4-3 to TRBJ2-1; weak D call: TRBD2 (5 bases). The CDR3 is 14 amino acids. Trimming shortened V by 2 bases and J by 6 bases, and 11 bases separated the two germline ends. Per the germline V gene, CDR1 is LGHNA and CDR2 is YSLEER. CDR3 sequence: CASSQSTLGNEQFF. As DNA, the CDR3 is TGCGCCAGCAGCCAATCTACACTAGGCAATGAGCAGTTCTTC.

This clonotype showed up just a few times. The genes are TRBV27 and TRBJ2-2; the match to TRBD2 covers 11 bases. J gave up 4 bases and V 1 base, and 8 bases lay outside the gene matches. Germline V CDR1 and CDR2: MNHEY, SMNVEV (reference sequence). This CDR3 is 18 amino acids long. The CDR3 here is CASSLYRSGRAPTGELFF. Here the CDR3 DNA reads TGTGCCAGCAGTTTATACCGTAGCGGGAGGGCCCCCACCGGGGAGCTGTTTTTT.